This record covers a single T cell receptor (beta chain). Its antigen is not known. One end of the junction fails to match germline, which may point to a read error. Other DNA sequences within the sample encode an identical CDR3. This sample was taken from a study of cytomegalovirus exposure and HLA in healthy donors. Study-wide results and caveats: As confirmed in vitro, a few CMV-associated chains were specific for CMV antigens. One later analysis reportedly identified an Asian-associated ancestry cluster that showed fewer N-insertions than the approximately 700-donor mean. Solely CMV serostatus was available to characterize immune exposure.

This PCR relied on a set of 60 Vbeta primers and 13 Jbeta primers. TCRdb keeps only in-frame clones here, not all; method: immunoSEQ multiplex PCR. The data show 120,000 or so clones, with around 82% seen just once and approximately 11% held by the top ten. The germline V gene encodes CDR1 MDHEN and CDR2 SYDVKM. The CDR3 length is 15 residues. The TCR was taken from a man aged 30 to 45 in good health and CMV-seropositive. This chain joins TRBV28 and TRBJ2-7; D may be TRBD2 (6 bases). The sequencing input was PBMCs. CDR3 coding DNA: TGTGCTAGCAGTTTACCGGGGACTTTAACCTACGAGCAGTACTTC. This translates into CASSLPGTLTYEQYF. Variable domain in full (rest from reference TRBV28 and TRBJ2-7): DVKVTQSSRYLVKRTGEKVFLECVQDMDHENMFWYRQDPGLGLRLIYFSYDVKMKEKGDIPEGYSVSREKKERFSLILESASTNQTSMYLCASSLPGTLTYEQYFGPGTRLTVT.